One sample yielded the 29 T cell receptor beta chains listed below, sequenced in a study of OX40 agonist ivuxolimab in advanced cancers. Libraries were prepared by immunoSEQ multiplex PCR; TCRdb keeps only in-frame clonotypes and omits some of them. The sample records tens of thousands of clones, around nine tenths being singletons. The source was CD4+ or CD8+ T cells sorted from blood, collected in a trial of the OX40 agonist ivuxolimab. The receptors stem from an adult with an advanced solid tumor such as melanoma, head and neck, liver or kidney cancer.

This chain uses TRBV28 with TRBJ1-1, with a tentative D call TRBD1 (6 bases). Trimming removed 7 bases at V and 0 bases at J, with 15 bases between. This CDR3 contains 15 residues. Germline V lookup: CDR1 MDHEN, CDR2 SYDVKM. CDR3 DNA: TGTGCCAGCAAAAATCAGGGGACGTTGAACACTGAAGCTTTCTTT. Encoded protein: CASKNQGTLNTEAFF.

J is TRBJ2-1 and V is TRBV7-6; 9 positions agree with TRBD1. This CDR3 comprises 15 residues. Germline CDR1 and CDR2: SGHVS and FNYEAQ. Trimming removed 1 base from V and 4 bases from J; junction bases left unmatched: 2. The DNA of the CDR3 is TGTGCCAGCAGCTTAGAGGGGACAGGGTACAATGAGCAGTTCTTC. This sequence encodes CASSLEGTGYNEQFF.

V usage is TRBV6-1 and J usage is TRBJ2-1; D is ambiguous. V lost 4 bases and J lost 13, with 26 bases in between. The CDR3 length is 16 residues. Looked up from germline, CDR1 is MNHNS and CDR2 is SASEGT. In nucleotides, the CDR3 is TGTGCCAGCAGTGCCCGGCAGAGTACCCTGCTTCCTAGTCAGTTCTTC. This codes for CASSARQSTLLPSQFF.

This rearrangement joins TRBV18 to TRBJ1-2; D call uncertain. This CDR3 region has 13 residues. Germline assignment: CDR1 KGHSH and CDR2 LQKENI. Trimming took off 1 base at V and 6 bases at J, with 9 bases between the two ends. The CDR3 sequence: CASSPQGLDGYTF. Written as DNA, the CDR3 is TGTGCCAGCTCACCACAGGGTCTGGATGGCTACACCTTC.

CDR3 residues: CASSQSGVSESFF. CDR3 sequence (DNA): TGTGCCAGCAGCCAATCAGGGGTTTCGGAATCTTTCTTT. The rearrangement uses TRBV16 and TRBJ1-1, with a weak D call TRBD1 (5 bases). Trimming pared 0 bases from V and 12 bases from J, leaving 14 bases between. The CDR3 sequence is 13 residues long. Germline V gives CDR1 KGHSY, CDR2 FQNENV. Together with reference TRBV16 and TRBJ1-1, the CDR3 gives the full variable domain: GEEVAQTPKHLVRGEGQKAKLYCAPIKGHSYVFWYQQVLKNEFKFLISFQNENVFDETGMPKERFSAKCLPNSPCSLEIQATKLEDSAVYFCASSQSGVSESFFGQGTRLTVV.

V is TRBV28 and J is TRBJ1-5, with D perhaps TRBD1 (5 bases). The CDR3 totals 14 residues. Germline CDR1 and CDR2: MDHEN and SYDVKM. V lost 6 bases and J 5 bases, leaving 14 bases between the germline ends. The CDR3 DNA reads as TGTGCCAGCAGCCTCACCTCGGGGCATCAGCCCCAGCATTTT. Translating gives CASSLTSGHQPQHF.

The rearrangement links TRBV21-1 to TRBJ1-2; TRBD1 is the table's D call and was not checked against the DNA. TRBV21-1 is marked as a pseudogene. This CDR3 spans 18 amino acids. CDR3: CASSTYRGPRQSNYGYTF. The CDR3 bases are TGTGCCAGCAGCACCTACAGGGGCCCTCGACAGAGTAACTATGGCTACACCTTC.

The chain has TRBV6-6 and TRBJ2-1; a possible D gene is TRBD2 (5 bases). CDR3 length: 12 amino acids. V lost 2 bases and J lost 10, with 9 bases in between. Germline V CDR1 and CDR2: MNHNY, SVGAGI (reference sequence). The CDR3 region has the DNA TGTGCCAGCAGTTACCTCGGCGGGGAGCAGTTCTTC. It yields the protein CASSYLGGEQFF.

DNA of the CDR3: TGTGCCAGTAGTATTGTCTTCGGATACGAGCAGTACTTC. This gives the protein CASSIVFGYEQYF. This chain connects TRBV19 to TRBJ2-7; D not certain. The CDR3 is 13 residues long. CDR1 and CDR2 (germline): LNHDA, SQIVND (reference sequence). The germline V and J ends were trimmed by 3 bases and 4 bases, with 10 bases remaining between them.

The CDR3 DNA follows: TGTGCCAGCTCACCAGAGGGCAGGGCGGCGTTCTTC. It is translated as CASSPEGRAAFF. V is TRBV18 and J is TRBJ2-1; tentatively, D is TRBD1 or TRBD2 (5 bases each). Germline V CDR1 and CDR2: KGHSH, LQKENI. The CDR3 is made up of 12 amino acids. Trimming took off 2 bases at V and 15 bases at J, with 14 bases between the two ends.

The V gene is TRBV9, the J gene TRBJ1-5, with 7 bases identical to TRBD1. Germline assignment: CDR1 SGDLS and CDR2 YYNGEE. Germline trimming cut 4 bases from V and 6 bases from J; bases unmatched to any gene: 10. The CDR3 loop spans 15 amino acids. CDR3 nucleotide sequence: TGTGCCAGCAGCATCGGGACAGAGAGGGGTCAGCCCCAGCATTTT. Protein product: CASSIGTERGQPQHF. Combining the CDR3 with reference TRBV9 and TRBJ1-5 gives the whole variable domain DSGVTQTPKHLITATGQRVTLRCSPRSGDLSVYWYQQSLDQGLQFLIQYYNGEERAKGNILERFSAQQFPDLHSELNLSSLELGDSALYFCASSIGTERGQPQHFGDGTRLSIL.

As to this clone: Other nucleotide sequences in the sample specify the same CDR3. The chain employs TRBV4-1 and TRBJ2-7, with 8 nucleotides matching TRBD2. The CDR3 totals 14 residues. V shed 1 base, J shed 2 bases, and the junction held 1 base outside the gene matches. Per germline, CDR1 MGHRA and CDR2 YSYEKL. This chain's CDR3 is CASSQAGGAYEQYF. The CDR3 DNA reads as TGCGCCAGCAGCCAAGCCGGGGGGGCCTACGAGCAGTACTTC.

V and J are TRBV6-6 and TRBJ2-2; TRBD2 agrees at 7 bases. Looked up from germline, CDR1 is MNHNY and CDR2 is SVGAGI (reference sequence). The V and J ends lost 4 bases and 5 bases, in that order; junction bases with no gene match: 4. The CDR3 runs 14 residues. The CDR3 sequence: CASSSGGRTGELFF. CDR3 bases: TGTGCCAGCAGTTCCGGGGGGAGAACCGGGGAGCTGTTTTTT.

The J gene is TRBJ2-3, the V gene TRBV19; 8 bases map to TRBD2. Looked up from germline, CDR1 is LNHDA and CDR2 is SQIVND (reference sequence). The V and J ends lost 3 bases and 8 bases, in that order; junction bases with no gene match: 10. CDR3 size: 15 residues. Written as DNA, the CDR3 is TGTGCCAGTAGTATGCGGAGCGGGAGAGGGCGTACGCAGTATTTT. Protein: CASSMRSGRGRTQYF.

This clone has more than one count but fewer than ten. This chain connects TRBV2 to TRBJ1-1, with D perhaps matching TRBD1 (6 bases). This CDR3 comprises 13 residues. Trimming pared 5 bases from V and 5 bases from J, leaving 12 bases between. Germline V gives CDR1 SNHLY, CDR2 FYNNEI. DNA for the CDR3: TGTGCCAGCAGTAACCAACAGGGAACTGAAGCTTTCTTT. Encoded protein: CASSNQQGTEAFF.

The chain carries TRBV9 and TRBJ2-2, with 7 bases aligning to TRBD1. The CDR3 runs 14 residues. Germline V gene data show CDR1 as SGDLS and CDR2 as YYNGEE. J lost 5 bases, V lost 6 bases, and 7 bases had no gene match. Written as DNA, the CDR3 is TGTGCCAGCATGACAGGGTCGCGGACCGGGGAGCTGTTTTTT. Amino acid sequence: CASMTGSRTGELFF. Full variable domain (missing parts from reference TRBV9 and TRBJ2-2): DSGVTQTPKHLITATGQRVTLRCSPRSGDLSVYWYQQSLDQGLQFLIQYYNGEERAKGNILERFSAQQFPDLHSELNLSSLELGDSALYFCASMTGSRTGELFFGEGSRLTVL.

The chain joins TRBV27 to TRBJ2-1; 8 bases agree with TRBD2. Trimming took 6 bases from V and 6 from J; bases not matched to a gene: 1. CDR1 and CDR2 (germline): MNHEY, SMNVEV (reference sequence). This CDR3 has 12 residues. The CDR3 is CASRGLGNEQFF. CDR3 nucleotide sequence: TGTGCCAGCAGGGGACTAGGCAATGAGCAGTTCTTC.

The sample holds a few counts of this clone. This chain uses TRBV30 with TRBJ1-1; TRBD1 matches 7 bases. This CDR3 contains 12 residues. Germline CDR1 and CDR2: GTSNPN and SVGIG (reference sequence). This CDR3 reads CARTGVGTEAFF. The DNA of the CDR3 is TGTGCTCGAACAGGGGTCGGGACTGAAGCTTTCTTT.

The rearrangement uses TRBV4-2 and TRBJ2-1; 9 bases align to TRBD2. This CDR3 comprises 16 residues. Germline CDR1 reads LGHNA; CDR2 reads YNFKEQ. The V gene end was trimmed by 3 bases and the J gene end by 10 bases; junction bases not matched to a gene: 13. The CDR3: CASSQVKAGGVGEQFF. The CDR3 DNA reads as TGTGCCAGCAGCCAGGTCAAAGCGGGAGGAGTTGGGGAGCAGTTCTTC.

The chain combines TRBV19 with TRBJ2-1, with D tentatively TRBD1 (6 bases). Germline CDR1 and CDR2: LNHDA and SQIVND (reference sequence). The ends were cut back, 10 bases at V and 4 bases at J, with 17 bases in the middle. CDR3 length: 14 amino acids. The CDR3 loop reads CATQGPQRYNEQFF. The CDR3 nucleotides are TGTGCCACCCAGGGGCCACAACGGTACAATGAGCAGTTCTTC. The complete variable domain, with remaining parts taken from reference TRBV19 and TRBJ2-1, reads DGGITQSPKYLFRKEGQNVTLSCEQNLNHDAMYWYRQDPGQGLRLIYYSQIVNDFQKGDIAEGYSVSREKKESFPLTVTSAQKNPTAFYLCATQGPQRYNEQFFGPGTRLTVL.

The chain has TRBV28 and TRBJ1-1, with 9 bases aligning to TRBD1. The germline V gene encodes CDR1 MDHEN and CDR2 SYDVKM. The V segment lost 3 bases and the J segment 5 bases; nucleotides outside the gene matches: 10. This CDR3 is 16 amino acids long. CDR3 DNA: TGTGCCAGCAGTTTGGTCGGCGGGACAGGGTTAACTGAAGCTTTCTTT. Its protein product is CASSLVGGTGLTEAFF.

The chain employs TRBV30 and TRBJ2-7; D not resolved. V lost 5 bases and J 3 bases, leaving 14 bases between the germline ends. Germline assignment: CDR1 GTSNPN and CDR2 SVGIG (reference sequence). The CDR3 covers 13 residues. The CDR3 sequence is CAWAIGPIYEQYF. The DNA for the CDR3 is TGTGCCTGGGCCATCGGGCCGATCTACGAGCAGTACTTC.

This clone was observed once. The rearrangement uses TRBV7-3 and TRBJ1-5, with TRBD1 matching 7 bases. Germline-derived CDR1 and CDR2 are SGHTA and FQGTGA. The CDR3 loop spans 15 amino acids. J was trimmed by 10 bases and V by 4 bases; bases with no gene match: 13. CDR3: CASSYGTASYTPQHF. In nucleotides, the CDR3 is TGTGCCAGCAGCTACGGGACAGCCTCTTATACTCCCCAGCATTTT.

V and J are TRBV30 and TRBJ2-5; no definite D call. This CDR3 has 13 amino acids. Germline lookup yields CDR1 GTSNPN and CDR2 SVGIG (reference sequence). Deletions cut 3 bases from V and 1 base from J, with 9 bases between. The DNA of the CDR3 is TGTGCCTGGAGATGGGGTTTCCAAGAGACCCAGTACTTC. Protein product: CAWRWGFQETQYF.

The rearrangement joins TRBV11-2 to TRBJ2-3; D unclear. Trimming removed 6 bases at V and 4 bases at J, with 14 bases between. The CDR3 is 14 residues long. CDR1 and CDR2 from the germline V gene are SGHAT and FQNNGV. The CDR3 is CASSYQIGADTQYF. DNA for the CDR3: TGTGCCAGCAGTTATCAGATAGGAGCAGATACGCAGTATTTT.

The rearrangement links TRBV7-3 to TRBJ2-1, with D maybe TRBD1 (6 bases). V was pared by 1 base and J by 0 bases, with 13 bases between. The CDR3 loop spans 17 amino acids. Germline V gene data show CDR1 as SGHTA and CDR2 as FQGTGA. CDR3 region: CASSLNPQGSSYNEQFF. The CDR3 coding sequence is TGTGCCAGCAGCTTAAATCCGCAGGGGAGCTCCTACAATGAGCAGTTCTTC.

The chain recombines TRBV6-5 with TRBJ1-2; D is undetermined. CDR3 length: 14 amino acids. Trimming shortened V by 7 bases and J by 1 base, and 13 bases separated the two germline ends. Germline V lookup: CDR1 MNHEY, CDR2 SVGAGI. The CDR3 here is CASTKSANNYGYTF. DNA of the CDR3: TGTGCCAGCACCAAGTCGGCGAATAACTATGGCTACACCTTC.

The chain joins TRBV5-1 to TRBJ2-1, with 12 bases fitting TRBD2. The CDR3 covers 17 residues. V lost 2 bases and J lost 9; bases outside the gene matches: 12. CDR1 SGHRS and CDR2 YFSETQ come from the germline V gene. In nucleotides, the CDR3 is TGCGCCAGCAGCTTATTCGGGCTAGCGGGGGGGCTAGGTGAGCAGTTCTTC. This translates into CASSLFGLAGGLGEQFF.

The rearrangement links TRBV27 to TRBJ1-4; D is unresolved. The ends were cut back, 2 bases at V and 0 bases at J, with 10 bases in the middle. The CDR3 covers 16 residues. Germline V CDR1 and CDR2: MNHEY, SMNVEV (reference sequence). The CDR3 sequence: CASSLTMTPTNEKLFF. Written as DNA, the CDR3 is TGTGCCAGCAGTTTAACGATGACTCCAACTAATGAAAAACTGTTTTTT.